This entry concerns a single TCR beta chain. The antigen is undetermined. A junction boundary mismatches the germline segment, possibly from a read error. The CDR3 is 14 amino acids. The germline V gene has CDR1 SSHAT and CDR2 FNYEAQ (reference sequence). Profiled with immunoSEQ multiplex PCR; TCRdb holds only in-frame clones, not every one. The sample has 150,000 to 250,000 clones, roughly nine tenths seen once; the top ten hold about 3.5%. These data come from a study of T cell responses to AZD1222 COVID-19 vaccine. Study-wide points: The study found vaccine-associated CD4 TCRs spanning spike, dominant at 160-218 and 743-854.

The sequencing here drew on peripheral blood, taken 28 days after the second AZD1222 dose. The TCR was taken from an adult who received the AZD1222 COVID-19 vaccine. The chain carries TRBV7-7 and TRBJ2-7, with a tentative D call TRBD1 (5 bases). CDR3 coding DNA: TGTGCTAGCAGCCCGACAGACCTCTCCTACGAGCAGTACTTC. It specifies CASSPTDLSYEQYF.